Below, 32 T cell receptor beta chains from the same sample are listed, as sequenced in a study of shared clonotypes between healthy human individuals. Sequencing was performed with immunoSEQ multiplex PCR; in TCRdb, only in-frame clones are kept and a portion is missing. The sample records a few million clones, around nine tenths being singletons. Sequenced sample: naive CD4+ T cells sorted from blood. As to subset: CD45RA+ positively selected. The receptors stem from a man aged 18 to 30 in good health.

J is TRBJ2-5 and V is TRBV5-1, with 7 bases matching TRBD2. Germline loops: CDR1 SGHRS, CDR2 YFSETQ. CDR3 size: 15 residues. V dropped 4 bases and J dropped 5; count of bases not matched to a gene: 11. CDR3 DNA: TGCGCCAGCAGCGCCGGACTAGTCGGCGGCGAGACCCAGTACTTC. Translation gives CASSAGLVGGETQYF.

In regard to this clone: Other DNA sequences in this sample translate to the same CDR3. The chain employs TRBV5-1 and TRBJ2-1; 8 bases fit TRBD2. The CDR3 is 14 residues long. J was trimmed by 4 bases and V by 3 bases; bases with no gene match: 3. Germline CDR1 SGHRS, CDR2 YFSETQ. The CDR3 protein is CASSSLAGYNEQFF. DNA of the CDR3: TGCGCCAGCAGCTCCTTAGCGGGATACAATGAGCAGTTCTTC.

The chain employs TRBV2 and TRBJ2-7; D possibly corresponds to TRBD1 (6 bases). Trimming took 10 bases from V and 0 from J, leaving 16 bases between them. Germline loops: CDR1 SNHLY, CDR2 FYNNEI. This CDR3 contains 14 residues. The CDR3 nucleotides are TGTGCCACTAAGAAGGACAGAGCCTCCTACGAGCAGTACTTC. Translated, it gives CATKKDRASYEQYF.

CDR3 bases: TGTGCCAGCAGCTTAGGGCGGGGGGGTCATGAGCAGTTCTTC. Translation: CASSLGRGGHEQFF. The V and J genes are TRBV7-2 and TRBJ2-1; 9 bases match TRBD2. Germline trimming cut 1 base from V and 8 bases from J; bases unmatched to any gene: 3. The CDR3 consists of 14 residues. Germline lookup yields CDR1 SGHTA and CDR2 FQGNSA. Drawing the rest from reference TRBV7-2 and TRBJ2-1, the complete variable domain is GAGVSQSPSNKVTEKGKDVELRCDPISGHTALYWYRQSLGQGLEFLIYFQGNSAPDKSGLPSDRFSAERTGGSVSTLTIQRTQQEDSAVYLCASSLGRGGHEQFFGPGTRLTVL.

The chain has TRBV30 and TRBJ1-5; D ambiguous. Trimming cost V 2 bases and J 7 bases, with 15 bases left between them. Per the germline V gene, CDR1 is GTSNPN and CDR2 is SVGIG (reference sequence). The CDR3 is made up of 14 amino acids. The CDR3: CAWSIPTAGQPQHF. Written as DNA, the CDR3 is TGTGCCTGGAGTATCCCCACGGCAGGCCAGCCCCAGCATTTT.

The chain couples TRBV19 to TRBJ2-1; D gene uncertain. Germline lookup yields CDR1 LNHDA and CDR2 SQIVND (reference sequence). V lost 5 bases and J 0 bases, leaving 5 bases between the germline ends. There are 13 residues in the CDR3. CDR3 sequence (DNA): TGTGCCAGTAGTTTCAGCTCCTACAATGAGCAGTTCTTC. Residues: CASSFSSYNEQFF. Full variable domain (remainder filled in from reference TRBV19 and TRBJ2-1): DGGITQSPKYLFRKEGQNVTLSCEQNLNHDAMYWYRQDPGQGLRLIYYSQIVNDFQKGDIAEGYSVSREKKESFPLTVTSAQKNPTAFYLCASSFSSYNEQFFGPGTRLTVL.

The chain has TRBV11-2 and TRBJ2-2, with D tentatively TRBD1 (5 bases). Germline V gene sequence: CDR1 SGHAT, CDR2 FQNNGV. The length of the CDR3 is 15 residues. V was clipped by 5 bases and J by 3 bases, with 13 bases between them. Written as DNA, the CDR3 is TGTGCCAGCAGCCTAGTCGGCAGGGACACCGGGGAGCTGTTTTTT. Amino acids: CASSLVGRDTGELFF.

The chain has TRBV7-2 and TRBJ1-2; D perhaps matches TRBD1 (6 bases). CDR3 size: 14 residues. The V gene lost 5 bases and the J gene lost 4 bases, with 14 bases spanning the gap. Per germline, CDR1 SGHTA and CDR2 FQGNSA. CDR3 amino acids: CASSRGGVGYGYTF. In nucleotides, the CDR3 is TGTGCCAGCAGCCGAGGGGGGGTCGGCTATGGCTACACCTTC. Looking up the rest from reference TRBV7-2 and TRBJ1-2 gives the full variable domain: GAGVSQSPSNKVTEKGKDVELRCDPISGHTALYWYRQSLGQGLEFLIYFQGNSAPDKSGLPSDRFSAERTGGSVSTLTIQRTQQEDSAVYLCASSRGGVGYGYTFGSGTRLTVV.

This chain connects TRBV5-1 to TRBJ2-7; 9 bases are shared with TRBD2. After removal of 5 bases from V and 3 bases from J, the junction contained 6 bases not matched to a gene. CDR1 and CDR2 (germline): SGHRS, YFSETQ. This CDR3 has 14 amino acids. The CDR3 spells CASSSGGTIYEQYF. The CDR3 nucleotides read TGCGCCAGCAGTAGCGGGGGAACCATCTACGAGCAGTACTTC.

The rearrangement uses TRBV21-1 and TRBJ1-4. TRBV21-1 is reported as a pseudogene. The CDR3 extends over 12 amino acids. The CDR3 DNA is TGTGCCAGCAGCAAAGGGGATGAGACACTGTTTTTT. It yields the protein CASSKGDETLFF.

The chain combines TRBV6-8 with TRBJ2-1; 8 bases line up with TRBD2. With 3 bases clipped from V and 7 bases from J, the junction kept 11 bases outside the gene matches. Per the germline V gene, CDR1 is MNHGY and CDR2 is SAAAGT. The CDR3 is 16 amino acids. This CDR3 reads CASSYVPGGPGNEQFF. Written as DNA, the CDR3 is TGTGCCAGCAGTTATGTTCCGGGAGGGCCTGGGAATGAGCAGTTCTTC.

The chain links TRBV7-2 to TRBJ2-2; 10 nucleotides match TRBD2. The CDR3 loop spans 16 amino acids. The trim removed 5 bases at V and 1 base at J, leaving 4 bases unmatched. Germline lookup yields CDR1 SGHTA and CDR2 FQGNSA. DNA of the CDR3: TGTGCCAGCAGCCGCAGGACTAGCGGGAACACCGGGGAGCTGTTTTTT. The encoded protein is CASSRRTSGNTGELFF.

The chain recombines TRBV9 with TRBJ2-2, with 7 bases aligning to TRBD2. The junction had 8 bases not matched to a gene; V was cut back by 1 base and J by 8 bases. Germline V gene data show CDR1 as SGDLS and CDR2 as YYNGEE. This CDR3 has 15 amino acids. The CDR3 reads CASSVTGGIWGELFF. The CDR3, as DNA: TGTGCCAGCAGCGTAACGGGAGGCATATGGGGGGAGCTGTTTTTT.

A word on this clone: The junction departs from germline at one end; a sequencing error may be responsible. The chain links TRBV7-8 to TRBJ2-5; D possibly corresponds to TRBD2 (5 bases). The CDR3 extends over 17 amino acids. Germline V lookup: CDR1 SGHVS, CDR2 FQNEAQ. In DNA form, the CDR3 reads TGTGCCAGCAGCCTAGCAAGGCCGTATTTCTTTGGAGAGACCCAGTACTTC. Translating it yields CASSLARPYFFGETQYF.

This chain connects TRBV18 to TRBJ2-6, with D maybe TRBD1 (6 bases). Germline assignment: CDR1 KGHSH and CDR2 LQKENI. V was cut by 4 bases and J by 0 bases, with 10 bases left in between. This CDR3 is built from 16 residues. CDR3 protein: CASSRDTNSGANVLTF. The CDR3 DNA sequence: TGTGCCAGCTCACGGGACACTAACTCTGGGGCCAACGTCCTGACTTTC.

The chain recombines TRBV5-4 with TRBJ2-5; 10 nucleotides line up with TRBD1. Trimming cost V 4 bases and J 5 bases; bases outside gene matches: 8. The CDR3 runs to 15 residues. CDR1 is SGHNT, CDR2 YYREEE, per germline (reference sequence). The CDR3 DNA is TGTGCCAGCAGCCATGGCCCGGACAGGGGGGAGACCCAGTACTTC. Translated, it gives CASSHGPDRGETQYF.

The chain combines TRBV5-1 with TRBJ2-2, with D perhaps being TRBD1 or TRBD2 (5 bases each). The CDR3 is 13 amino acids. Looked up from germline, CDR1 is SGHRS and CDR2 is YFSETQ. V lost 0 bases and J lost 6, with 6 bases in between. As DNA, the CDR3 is TGCGCCAGCAGCTTGGTGGGGGCCGGGGAGCTGTTTTTT. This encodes CASSLVGAGELFF.

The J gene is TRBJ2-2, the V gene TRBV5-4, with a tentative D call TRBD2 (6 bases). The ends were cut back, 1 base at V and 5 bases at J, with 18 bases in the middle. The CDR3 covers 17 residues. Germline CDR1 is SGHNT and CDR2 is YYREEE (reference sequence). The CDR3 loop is CASSLRGGAPGTGELFF. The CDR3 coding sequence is TGTGCCAGCAGCTTGAGGGGAGGCGCCCCGGGAACCGGGGAGCTGTTTTTT. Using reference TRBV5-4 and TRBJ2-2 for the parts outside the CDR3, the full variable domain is ETGVTQSPTHLIKTRGQQVTLRCSSQSGHNTVSWYQQALGQGPQFIFQYYREEENGRGNFPPRFSGLQFPNYSSELNVNALELDDSALYLCASSLRGGAPGTGELFFGEGSRLTVL.

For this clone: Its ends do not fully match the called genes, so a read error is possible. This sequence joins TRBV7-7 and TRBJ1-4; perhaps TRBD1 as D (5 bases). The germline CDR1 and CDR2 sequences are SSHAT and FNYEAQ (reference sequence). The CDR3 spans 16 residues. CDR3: CASSLGSGMANEKLFF. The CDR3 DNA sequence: TGTGCTAGCAGCTTAGGATCAGGGATGGCTAATGAAAAACTGTTTTTT.

CDR3 amino acids: CASRTGSGNEKLFF. CDR3 nucleotides: TGTGCCAGCAGGACAGGGAGCGGTAATGAAAAACTGTTTTTT. This chain links TRBV11-2 with TRBJ1-4; TRBD1 agrees at 7 bases. The CDR3 is made up of 14 amino acids. Germline CDR1 and CDR2: SGHAT and FQNNGV. V shed 6 bases and J 4 bases; nucleotides not matched to a gene: 5.

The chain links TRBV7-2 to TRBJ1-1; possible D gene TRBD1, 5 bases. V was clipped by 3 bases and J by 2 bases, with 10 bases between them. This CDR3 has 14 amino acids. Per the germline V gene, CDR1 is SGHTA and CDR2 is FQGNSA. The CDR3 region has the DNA TGTGCCAGCAGCTTGGGGGATTTTAACACTGAAGCTTTCTTT. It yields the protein CASSLGDFNTEAFF.

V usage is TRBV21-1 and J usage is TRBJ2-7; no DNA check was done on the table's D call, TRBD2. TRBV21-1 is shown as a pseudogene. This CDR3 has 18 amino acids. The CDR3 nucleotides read TGTGCCAGCAGCAAGGTATACGGGCTAGCGGAGGCCCCCTACGAGCAGTACTTC. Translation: CASSKVYGLAEAPYEQYF.

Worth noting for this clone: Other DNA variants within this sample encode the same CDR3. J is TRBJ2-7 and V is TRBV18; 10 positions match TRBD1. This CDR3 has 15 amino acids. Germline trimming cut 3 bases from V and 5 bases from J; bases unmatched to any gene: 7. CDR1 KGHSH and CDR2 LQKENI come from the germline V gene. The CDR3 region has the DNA TGTGCCAGCTCACCTCCTTCCGGGACAGGGGACGAGCAGTACTTC. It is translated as CASSPPSGTGDEQYF.

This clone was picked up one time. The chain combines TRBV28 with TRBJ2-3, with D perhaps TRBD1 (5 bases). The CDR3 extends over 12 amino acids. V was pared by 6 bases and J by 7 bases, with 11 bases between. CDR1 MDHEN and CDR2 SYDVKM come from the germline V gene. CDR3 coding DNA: TGTGCCAGCAGCCCAGGGTTGAATACGCAGTATTTT. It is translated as CASSPGLNTQYF.

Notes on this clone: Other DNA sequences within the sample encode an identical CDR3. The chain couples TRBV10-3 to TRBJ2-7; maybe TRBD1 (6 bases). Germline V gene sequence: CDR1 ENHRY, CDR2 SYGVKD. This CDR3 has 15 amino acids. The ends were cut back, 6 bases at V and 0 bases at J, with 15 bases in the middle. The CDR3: CAISEGVGSSYEQYF. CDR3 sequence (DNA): TGTGCCATCAGCGAGGGGGTGGGAAGCTCCTACGAGCAGTACTTC.

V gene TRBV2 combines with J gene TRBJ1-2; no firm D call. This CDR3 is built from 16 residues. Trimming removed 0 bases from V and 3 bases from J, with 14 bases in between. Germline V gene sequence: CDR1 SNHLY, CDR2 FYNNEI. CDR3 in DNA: TGTGCCAGCAGTGAAGCGAGGAGGGCACCGTACTATGGCTACACCTTC. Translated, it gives CASSEARRAPYYGYTF.

CDR3 residues: CASSLASRDRAYEQYF. CDR3 DNA: TGTGCCAGCAGCTTGGCATCTAGAGACAGGGCCTACGAGCAGTACTTC. The chain links TRBV5-6 to TRBJ2-7; 7 positions match TRBD1. Germline V gene lookup returns CDR1 SGHDT and CDR2 YYEEEE. J lost 2 bases, V lost 0 bases, and 8 bases had no gene match. The CDR3 is made up of 16 amino acids.

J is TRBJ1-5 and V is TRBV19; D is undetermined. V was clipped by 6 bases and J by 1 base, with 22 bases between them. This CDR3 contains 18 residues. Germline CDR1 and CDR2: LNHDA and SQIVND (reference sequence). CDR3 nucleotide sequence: TGTGCCAGTAGAAATGGACGGAGCAATGGTGGGAGCAATCAGCCCCAGCATTTT. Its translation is CASRNGRSNGGSNQPQHF.

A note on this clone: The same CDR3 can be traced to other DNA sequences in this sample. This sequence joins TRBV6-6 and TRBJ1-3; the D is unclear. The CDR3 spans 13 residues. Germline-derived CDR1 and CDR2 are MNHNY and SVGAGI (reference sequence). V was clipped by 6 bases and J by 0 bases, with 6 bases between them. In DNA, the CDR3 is TGTGCCAGCAGAACGGGCTCTGGAAACACCATATATTTT. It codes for CASRTGSGNTIYF.

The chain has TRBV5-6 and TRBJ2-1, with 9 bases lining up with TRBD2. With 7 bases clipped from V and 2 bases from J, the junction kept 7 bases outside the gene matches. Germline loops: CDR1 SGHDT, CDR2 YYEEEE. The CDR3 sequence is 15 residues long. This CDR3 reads CASVQTSGTYNEQFF. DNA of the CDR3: TGTGCCAGCGTCCAGACTAGCGGAACCTACAATGAGCAGTTCTTC.

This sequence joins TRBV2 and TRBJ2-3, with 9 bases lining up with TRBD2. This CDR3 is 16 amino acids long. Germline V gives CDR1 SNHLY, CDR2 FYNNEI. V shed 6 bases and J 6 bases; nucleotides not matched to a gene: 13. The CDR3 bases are TGTGCCAGCAGAGAATCCATAGCGGGAGTGGCGGATACGCAGTATTTT. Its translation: CASRESIAGVADTQYF.

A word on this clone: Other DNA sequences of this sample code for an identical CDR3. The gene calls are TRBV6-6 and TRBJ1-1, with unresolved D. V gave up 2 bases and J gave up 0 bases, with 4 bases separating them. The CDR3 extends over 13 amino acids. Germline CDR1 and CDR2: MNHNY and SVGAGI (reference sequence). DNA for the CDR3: TGTGCCAGCAGTTACCCCATGAACACTGAAGCTTTCTTT. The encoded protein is CASSYPMNTEAFF.